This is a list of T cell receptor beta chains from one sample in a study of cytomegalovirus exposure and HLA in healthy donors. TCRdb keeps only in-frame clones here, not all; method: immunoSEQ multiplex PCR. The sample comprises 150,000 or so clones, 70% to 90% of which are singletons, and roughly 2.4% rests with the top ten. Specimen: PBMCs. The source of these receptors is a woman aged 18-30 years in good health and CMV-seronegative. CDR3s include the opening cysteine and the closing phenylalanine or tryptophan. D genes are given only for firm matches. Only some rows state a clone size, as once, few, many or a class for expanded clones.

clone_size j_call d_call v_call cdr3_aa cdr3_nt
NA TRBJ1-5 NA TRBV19 CALRGPGNSNQPQHF TGTGCCCTCAGAGGTCCGGGGAATAGCAATCAGCCCCAGCATTTT
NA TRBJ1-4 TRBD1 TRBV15 CATSKGRGQEKLFF TGTGCCACCAGCAAGGGCAGGGGGCAAGAAAAACTGTTTTTT
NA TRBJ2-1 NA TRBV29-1 CSVEPSNEQFF TGCAGCGTTGAACCCTCGAATGAGCAGTTCTTC
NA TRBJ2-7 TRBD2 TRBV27 CASSPNIAGAEQYF TGTGCCAGCAGTCCGAACATAGCGGGAGCCGAGCAGTACTTC
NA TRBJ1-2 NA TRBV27 CASSVQGNYGYTF TGTGCCAGCAGTGTCCAGGGGAACTATGGCTACACCTTC
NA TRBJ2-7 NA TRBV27 CASSPDSTYEQYF TGTGCCAGCAGCCCTGACAGTACCTACGAGCAGTACTTC
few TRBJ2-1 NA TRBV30 CAWKGGPDNEQFF TGTGCCTGGAAGGGGGGGCCCGACAATGAGCAGTTCTTC
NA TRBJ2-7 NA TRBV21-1 CASSKVTQGLVPYEQYF TGTGCCAGCAGCAAAGTCACCCAGGGTCTAGTACCCTACGAGCAGTACTTC
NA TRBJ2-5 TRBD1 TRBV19 CASRPGTPRGETQYF TGTGCCAGTCGCCCCGGGACACCCAGGGGGGAGACCCAGTACTTC
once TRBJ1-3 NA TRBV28 CASSYGRGKDSGNTIYF TGTGCCAGCAGTTATGGCCGGGGGAAGGACTCTGGAAACACCATATATTTT
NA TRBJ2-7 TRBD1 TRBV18 CASSPGQQSYEQYF TGTGCCAGCTCCCCGGGACAGCAATCCTACGAGCAGTACTTC
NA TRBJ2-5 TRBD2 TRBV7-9 CASSLAPAGGQETQYF TGTGCCAGCAGCTTAGCCCCAGCGGGGGGCCAAGAGACCCAGTACTTC
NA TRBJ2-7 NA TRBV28 CAGSPGTRYEQYF TGTGCCGGCTCGCCGGGGACACGTTACGAGCAGTACTTC
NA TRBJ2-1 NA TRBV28 CASSGRTAYNEQFF TGTGCCAGCAGTGGAAGGACAGCCTACAATGAGCAGTTCTTC
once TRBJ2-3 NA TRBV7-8 CASTQIRTSTDTQYF TGTGCCAGCACCCAGATCCGGACTAGCACAGATACGCAGTATTTT
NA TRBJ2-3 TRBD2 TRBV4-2 CASSPLAGGVTDTQYF TGTGCCAGCAGCCCCCTAGCGGGGGGAGTCACAGATACGCAGTATTTT
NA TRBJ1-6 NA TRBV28 CASSGAIETGINSPLHF TGTGCCAGCAGTGGCGCCATAGAAACAGGGATTAATTCACCCCTCCACTTT
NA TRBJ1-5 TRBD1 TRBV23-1 CASSQHRDRRYSNQPQHF TGCGCCAGCAGTCAGCACCGGGACAGGCGTTATAGCAATCAGCCCCAGCATTTT
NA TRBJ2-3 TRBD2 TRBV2 CASRGTSGRTDTQYF TGTGCCAGCAGGGGGACTAGCGGGAGGACAGATACGCAGTATTTT
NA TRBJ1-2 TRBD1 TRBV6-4 CASSDSPRDREGGNYGYTF TGTGCCAGCAGTGACTCGCCACGGGACAGGGAAGGGGGAAACTATGGCTACACCTTC
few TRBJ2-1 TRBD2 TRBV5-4 CASRRLAGVREQFF TGTGCCAGCAGGAGACTAGCGGGAGTCCGGGAGCAGTTCTTC
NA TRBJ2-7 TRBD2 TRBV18 CASSAAGGSSYEQYF TGTGCCAGCTCAGCGGCGGGAGGGAGCTCCTACGAGCAGTACTTC
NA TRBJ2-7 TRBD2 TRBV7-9 CASSFGGAAYEQYF TGTGCCAGCAGCTTCGGGGGGGCCGCCTACGAGCAGTACTTC
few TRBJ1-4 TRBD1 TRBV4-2 CASSPGTVDNEKLFF TGTGCCAGCAGCCCCGGGACAGTCGATAATGAAAAACTGTTTTTT
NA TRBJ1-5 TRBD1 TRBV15 CATSRGDSYQPQHF TGTGCCACCAGCAGGGGGGACAGCTATCAGCCCCAGCATTTT
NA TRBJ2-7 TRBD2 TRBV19 CASSRASGPYEQYF TGTGCCAGTAGTCGGGCTAGCGGTCCTTACGAGCAGTACTTC
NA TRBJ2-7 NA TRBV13 CASSFINREYEQYF TGTGCCAGCAGCTTTATCAACAGGGAGTACGAGCAGTACTTC
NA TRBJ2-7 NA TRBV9 CASSVGGHSYEQYF TGTGCCAGCAGCGTAGGGGGCCATAGCTACGAGCAGTACTTC
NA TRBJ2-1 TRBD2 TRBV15 CATSGGGAGVYNEQFF TGTGCCACCAGCGGGGGAGGAGCGGGGGTTTACAATGAGCAGTTCTTC
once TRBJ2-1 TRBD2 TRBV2 CASNTGLANEQFF TGTGCCAGCAATACGGGACTAGCAAATGAGCAGTTCTTC
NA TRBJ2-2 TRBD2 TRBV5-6 CASSVLERGFTGELFF TGTGCCAGCAGCGTGTTAGAGCGGGGGTTCACCGGGGAGCTGTTTTTT
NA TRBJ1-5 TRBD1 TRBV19 CASSPRQGRQPQHF TGTGCCAGTAGTCCCCGACAGGGTCGTCAGCCCCAGCATTTT
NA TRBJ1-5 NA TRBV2 CASSIDRNQPQHF TGTGCCAGCAGTATAGACAGAAATCAGCCCCAGCATTTT
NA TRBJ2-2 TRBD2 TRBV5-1 CASSLMPGGSNSGELFF TGCGCCAGCAGCTTGATGCCGGGCGGGAGTAATTCCGGGGAGCTGTTTTTT
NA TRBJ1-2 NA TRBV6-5 CASSFVADYYGYTF TGTGCCAGCAGTTTTGTGGCAGACTACTATGGCTACACCTTC
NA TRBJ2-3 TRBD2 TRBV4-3 CASSQVSGGAVDTQYF TGCGCCAGCAGCCAGGTTAGCGGGGGGGCCGTGGATACGCAGTATTTT
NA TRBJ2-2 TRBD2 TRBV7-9 CASSLARISGRNTGELFF TGTGCCAGCAGCTTAGCTCGTATTAGCGGGAGAAACACCGGGGAGCTGTTTTTT
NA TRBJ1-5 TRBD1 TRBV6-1 CASGWDSYSNQPQHF TGTGCCAGCGGCTGGGACAGCTATAGCAATCAGCCCCAGCATTTT
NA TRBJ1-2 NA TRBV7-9 CSSSLSLGEGSWGYTF TGTTCCAGCAGCTTATCTCTCGGGGAGGGATCGTGGGGCTACACCTTC
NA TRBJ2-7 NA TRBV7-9 CASSLGRERYEQYF TGTGCCAGCAGCTTAGGGAGGGAGCGGTACGAGCAGTACTTC
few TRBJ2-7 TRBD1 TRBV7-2 CASSPTRTGGSYEQYF TGTGCCAGCAGCCCGACGCGGACAGGGGGGTCCTACGAGCAGTACTTC
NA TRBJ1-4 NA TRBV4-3 CASSPGAGPSTNEKLFF TGCGCCAGCAGCCCGGGAGCAGGACCTTCAACTAATGAAAAACTGTTTTTT
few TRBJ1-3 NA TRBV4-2 CASSQGRTSGNTIYF TGTGCCAGCAGCCAAGGGAGGACCTCTGGAAACACCATATATTTT
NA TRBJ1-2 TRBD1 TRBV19 CASSIGTGQYGYTF TGTGCCAGTAGTATTGGGACAGGGCAGTATGGCTACACCTTC
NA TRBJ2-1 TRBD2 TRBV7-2 CASSLGPGGFNEQFF TGTGCCAGCAGCTTAGGTCCGGGAGGGTTTAATGAGCAGTTCTTC
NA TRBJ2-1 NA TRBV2 CASSLYNEQFF TGTGCCAGCAGTCTGTACAATGAGCAGTTCTTC
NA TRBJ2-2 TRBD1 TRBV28 CASSLPPWAGGSTGELFF TGTGCCAGCAGTTTACCCCCCTGGGCAGGGGGAAGCACCGGGGAGCTGTTTTTT
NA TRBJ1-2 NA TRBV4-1 CASSQPVGADYGYTF TGCGCCAGCAGCCAGCCCGTGGGGGCCGACTATGGCTACACCTTC
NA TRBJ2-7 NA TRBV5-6 CASSLPTLSYEQYF TGTGCCAGCAGCTTGCCGACTCTATCCTACGAGCAGTACTTC
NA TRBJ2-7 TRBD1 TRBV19 CATAGTGDHEQYF TGTGCCACCGCCGGGACAGGGGACCACGAGCAGTACTTC
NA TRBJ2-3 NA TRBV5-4 CASSLAASGTDTQYF TGTGCCAGCAGCTTGGCCGCTAGCGGCACAGATACGCAGTATTTT
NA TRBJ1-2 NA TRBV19 CASSIVGRGIGGYTF TGTGCCAGTAGTATAGTAGGCAGGGGAATCGGTGGCTACACCTTC
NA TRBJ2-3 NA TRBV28 CASKLMEGSTDTQYF TGTGCCAGCAAACTCATGGAGGGAAGCACAGATACGCAGTATTTT
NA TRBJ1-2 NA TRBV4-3 CASSQDREDGYTF TGCGCCAGCAGCCAAGACCGGGAAGACGGCTACACCTTC